This is a list of T cell receptor beta chains from one sample in a study of T cell responses to AZD1222 COVID-19 vaccine. Measured with immunoSEQ multiplex PCR; TCRdb has only the in-frame clones, and not every one. The sample shows approximately 140,000 clones, approximately 89% of them seen only once. The sample here was peripheral blood, taken on day 0 of AZD1222 vaccination. The source is an adult in good health. Each CDR3 is given with its conserved first and last residue. A D gene is named only where the DNA matches it firmly. Size tells how often a clone was seen (once, few, many) or the class of an expanded clone, and some rows leave it out.

D gene	clone size	V gene	J gene	CDR3 protein	CDR3 DNA
TRBD2	NA	TRBV7-3	TRBJ2-2	CASSRKSSGSNTGELFF	TGTGCCAGCAGCCGCAAGTCTAGCGGGTCGAACACCGGGGAGCTGTTTTTT
NA	NA	TRBV24-1	TRBJ1-2	CATSGGDLSNYGYTF	TGTGCCACCAGTGGAGGAGACTTGAGTAACTATGGCTACACCTTC
NA	NA	TRBV28	TRBJ1-2	CASRGRASNYGYTF	TGTGCCAGCAGGGGGAGGGCCTCTAACTATGGCTACACCTTC
NA	NA	TRBV5-1	TRBJ1-1	CASSPTPPGAGANTEAFF	TGCGCCAGCAGCCCGACCCCACCGGGGGCAGGGGCGAACACTGAAGCTTTCTTT
NA	NA	TRBV18	TRBJ2-7	CARRRRHYEQYF	TGTGCCAGAAGACGGAGGCACTACGAGCAGTACTTC
TRBD1	once	TRBV6-5	TRBJ1-4	CASSYSTGFGEKLFF	TGTGCCAGCAGTTACTCGACAGGGTTTGGCGAAAAACTGTTTTTT
NA	few	TRBV4-3	TRBJ1-2	CASSQGTGPYYGYTF	TGCGCCAGCAGCCAAGGTACAGGGCCCTACTATGGCTACACCTTC
NA	NA	TRBV29-1	TRBJ1-2	CSGVEASSSYGYTF	TGCAGCGGGGTAGAGGCGTCGTCTAGTTATGGCTACACCTTC
NA	NA	TRBV4-3	TRBJ1-1	CASSQEDGFFMNTEAFF	TGCGCCAGCAGCCAAGAGGACGGGTTCTTTATGAACACTGAAGCTTTCTTT
NA	NA	TRBV5-1	TRBJ2-2	CASSLSDQATGELFF	TGCGCCAGCAGCTTGAGCGACCAGGCAACCGGGGAGCTGTTTTTT
NA	NA	TRBV9	TRBJ1-2	CASRRGVDGYTF	TGTGCCAGCAGAAGGGGCGTTGATGGCTACACCTTC
NA	NA	TRBV10-1	TRBJ1-3	CASTDRLRDTIYF	TGCGCCAGCACCGACAGGTTAAGGGACACCATATATTTT
NA	NA	TRBV5-4	TRBJ1-2	CASSLGDVSNGYTF	TGTGCCAGCAGCTTGGGGGACGTGTCCAATGGCTACACCTTC
TRBD2	NA	TRBV19	TRBJ2-1	CASSRLAGGYNEQFF	TGTGCCAGTAGCAGACTAGCGGGGGGTTACAATGAGCAGTTCTTC
NA	few	TRBV4-1	TRBJ1-1	CASSQNSLGGDTEAFF	TGCGCCAGCAGCCAGAACTCCTTGGGAGGGGATACTGAAGCTTTCTTT
TRBD1	NA	TRBV28	TRBJ1-2	CASSIGQGDGYTF	TGTGCCAGCAGCATCGGACAGGGTGATGGCTACACCTTC
NA	few	TRBV19	TRBJ1-1	CASSISSFSTEAFF	TGTGCCAGTAGTATAAGCAGCTTCAGTACTGAAGCTTTCTTT
TRBD1	NA	TRBV12-3/TRBV12-4	TRBJ1-2	CASRRGQLGYTF	TGTGCCAGCAGGAGGGGACAGCTCGGCTACACCTTC
NA	NA	TRBV27	TRBJ1-2	CASSAHENYGYTF	TGTGCCAGCAGTGCCCACGAGAACTATGGCTACACCTTC
NA	NA	TRBV27	TRBJ1-2	CASSFNGGNYGYTF	TGTGCCAGCAGTTTTAACGGGGGGAACTATGGCTACACCTTC
NA	NA	TRBV9	TRBJ1-2	CASSVEGKTNYGYTF	TGTGCCAGCAGCGTAGAAGGGAAAACTAACTATGGCTACACCTTC
TRBD1	NA	TRBV9	TRBJ1-6	CASSTDGTVGSYNSPLHF	TGTGCCAGCAGCACAGACGGGACAGTGGGATCCTATAATTCACCCCTCCACTTT
NA	NA	TRBV6-5	TRBJ1-5	CASSYRLNQPQHF	TGTGCCAGCAGTTACCGACTCAATCAGCCCCAGCATTTT
TRBD2	NA	TRBV30	TRBJ2-7	CACTPRPTSGAEQYF	TGTGCCTGCACTCCAAGACCTACTAGCGGGGCCGAGCAGTACTTC
NA	NA	TRBV6-5	TRBJ1-2	CASSYSGQGYGYTF	TGTGCCAGCAGTTACTCTGGGCAGGGCTATGGCTACACCTTC
NA	NA	TRBV5-4	TRBJ1-1	CASSFTNTEAFF	TGTGCCAGCAGCTTTACTAACACTGAAGCTTTCTTT
TRBD1	NA	TRBV28	TRBJ1-3	CASSRDRASGNTIYF	TGTGCCAGCAGTCGGGACAGAGCATCTGGAAACACCATATATTTT
NA	NA	TRBV7-2	TRBJ1-2	CASSLQDGNYGYTF	TGTGCCAGCAGCTTACAGGACGGGAACTATGGCTACACCTTC
TRBD1	NA	TRBV7-2	TRBJ1-3	CASSLDRGIDTIYF	TGTGCCAGCAGTTTGGACAGGGGAATCGACACCATATATTTT
NA	NA	TRBV6-5	TRBJ1-2	CASSSTGMGNYGYTF	TGTGCCAGCAGTTCTACAGGGATGGGGAACTATGGCTACACCTTC
NA	NA	TRBV12-3/TRBV12-4	TRBJ1-1	CASSLLGHPEAFF	TGTGCCAGCAGTTTATTGGGACATCCTGAAGCTTTCTTT
NA	NA	TRBV5-1	TRBJ1-6	CASSLLQENSPLHF	TGCGCCAGCAGCTTGCTACAGGAGAATTCACCCCTCCACTTT
NA	NA	TRBV3-1/TRBV3-2	TRBJ2-7	CASSQGGEQYF	TGTGCCAGCAGCCAAGGCGGCGAGCAGTACTTC
TRBD2	NA	TRBV18	TRBJ2-3	CASSPPTSLAGGRDTQYF	TGTGCCAGCTCACCACCGACCTCACTAGCGGGGGGGCGAGATACGCAGTATTTT
NA	NA	TRBV6-5	TRBJ1-2	CASTRVGGAHGYTF	TGTGCCAGCACCCGAGTGGGGGGCGCACATGGCTACACCTTC
TRBD1	once	TRBV27	TRBJ2-1	CASSLSAGGVNEQFF	TGTGCCAGCAGTTTATCGGCAGGGGGAGTCAATGAGCAGTTCTTC
TRBD1	NA	TRBV18	TRBJ1-2	CASSPLGQGDGYTF	TGTGCCAGCTCACCACTGGGACAGGGAGATGGCTACACCTTC
NA	NA	TRBV7-2	TRBJ2-1	CASSLKITGEQFF	TGTGCCAGCAGCTTAAAGATAACGGGTGAGCAGTTCTTC
TRBD1	NA	TRBV27	TRBJ1-6	CASSSRDRGLNSPLHF	TGTGCCAGCAGTAGTCGGGACAGGGGGCTTAATTCACCCCTCCACTTT
NA	NA	TRBV4-2	TRBJ2-3	CASSQGRTVTDTQYF	TGTGCCAGCAGCCAAGGACGGACTGTAACAGATACGCAGTATTTT
NA	NA	TRBV5-1	TRBJ1-2	CASSLGSGGRDYGYTF	TGCGCCAGCAGCTTGGGGAGCGGAGGGAGGGACTATGGCTACACCTTC
NA	NA	TRBV4-1	TRBJ2-1	CASSQVDMGIIGANEQFF	TGCGCCAGCAGCCAAGTTGATATGGGGATTATTGGGGCCAATGAGCAGTTCTTC
NA	once	TRBV29-1	TRBJ2-3	CSVGHRDRITDTQYF	TGCAGCGTGGGACACAGGGATCGGATAACAGATACGCAGTATTTT
TRBD1	NA	TRBV12-3/TRBV12-4	TRBJ1-2	CASSKGTGDFTF	TGTGCCAGCAGCAAGGGGACAGGGGACTTTACCTTC
NA	once	TRBV7-7	TRBJ2-5	CASSRGQQETQYF	TGTGCTAGCAGCCGAGGACAGCAAGAGACCCAGTACTTC
NA	NA	TRBV5-1	TRBJ1-6	CASRLSPNSPLHF	TGCGCCAGCAGGCTTTCGCCAAATTCACCCCTCCACTTT
TRBD1	few	TRBV7-9	TRBJ2-5	CASSSNRGRLETQYF	TGTGCCAGCAGCTCTAACAGGGGGAGGTTGGAGACCCAGTACTTC
NA	few	TRBV4-1	TRBJ1-2	CASSPGKGLNYGYTF	TGCGCCAGCAGCCCTGGGAAGGGGTTGAACTATGGCTACACCTTC
TRBD1	NA	TRBV6-5	TRBJ1-1	CASSRTGNTEAFF	TGTGCCAGCAGTAGGACAGGGAACACTGAAGCTTTCTTT
NA	NA	TRBV30	TRBJ2-2	CAWSVRSGLTGELFF	TGTGCCTGGAGTGTACGCAGCGGACTCACCGGGGAGCTGTTTTTT
NA	NA	TRBV6-2/TRBV6-3	TRBJ1-2	CASSSHQQGRRGYTF	TGTGCCAGCAGTTCTCACCAACAGGGTCGTCGCGGCTACACCTTC
NA	NA	TRBV7-9	TRBJ1-4	CASSSQGTFGEKLFF	TGTGCCAGCAGCTCTCAGGGGACGTTCGGTGAAAAACTGTTTTTT
NA	NA	TRBV19	TRBJ2-7	CASSTGVDEQYF	TGTGCCAGTAGTACAGGGGTCGACGAGCAGTACTTC
NA	once	TRBV7-3	TRBJ2-1	CASSLGGPTYNEQFF	TGTGCCAGCAGCTTAGGGGGTCCCACCTACAATGAGCAGTTCTTC
NA	few	TRBV28	TRBJ1-5	CASSPSQGTQPQHF	TGTGCCAGCAGTCCCTCCCAGGGTACTCAGCCCCAGCATTTT
NA	NA	TRBV6-6	TRBJ1-2	CASSYSLEGGGYTF	TGTGCCAGCAGTTACTCGTTGGAGGGAGGCGGCTACACCTTC
NA	NA	TRBV27	TRBJ1-5	CASSSSDGSNQPQHF	TGTGCCAGCAGTTCCTCTGACGGGAGCAATCAGCCCCAGCATTTT